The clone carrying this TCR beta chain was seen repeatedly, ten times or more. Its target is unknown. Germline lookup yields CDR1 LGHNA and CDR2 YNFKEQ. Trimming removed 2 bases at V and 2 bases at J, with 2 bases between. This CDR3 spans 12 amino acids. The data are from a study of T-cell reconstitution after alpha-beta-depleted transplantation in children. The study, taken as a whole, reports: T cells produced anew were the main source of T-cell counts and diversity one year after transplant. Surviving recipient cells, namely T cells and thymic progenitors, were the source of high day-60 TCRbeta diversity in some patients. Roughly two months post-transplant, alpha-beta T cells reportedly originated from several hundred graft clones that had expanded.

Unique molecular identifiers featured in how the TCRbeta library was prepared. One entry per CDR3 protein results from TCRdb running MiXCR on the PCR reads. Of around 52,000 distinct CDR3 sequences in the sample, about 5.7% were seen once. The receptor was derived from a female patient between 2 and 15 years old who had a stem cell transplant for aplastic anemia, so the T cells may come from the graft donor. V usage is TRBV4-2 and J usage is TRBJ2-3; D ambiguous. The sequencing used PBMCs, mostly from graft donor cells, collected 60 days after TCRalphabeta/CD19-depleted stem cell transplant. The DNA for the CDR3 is TGTGCCAGCAGCCAACTCACAGATACGCAGTATTTT. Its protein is CASSQLTDTQYF.